What follows are 4 T cell receptor beta chains derived from one specimen sequenced in a study of graft-versus-host responses after intestinal transplantation. Generated by immunoSEQ multiplex PCR, the TCRdb table keeps only in-frame clones and is missing some. The sample has 55,000 to 70,000 clones, approximately 90% seen once. Material: PBMCs, obtained about 120 days after intestinal transplantation. The receptors stem from a human patient who received an intestinal transplant, so some T cells may come from the graft donor.

CDR3 residues: CASSPRDFYEQYF. The DNA for the CDR3 is TGTGCCAGCAGCCCCCGGGACTTTTACGAGCAGTACTTC. The chain has TRBV9 and TRBJ2-7; D possibly corresponds to TRBD2 (6 bases). Looked up from germline, CDR1 is SGDLS and CDR2 is YYNGEE. The CDR3 has 13 residues. V lost 4 bases and J lost 4, with 12 bases in between.

The CDR3 protein is CASSQETPPLYSPLHF. As DNA, the CDR3 is TGCGCCAGCAGCCAAGAAACTCCTCCTTTGTATTCACCCCTCCACTTT. The chain links TRBV4-1 to TRBJ1-6; D is ambiguous. Trimming took off 0 bases at V and 8 bases at J, with 14 bases between the two ends. Per germline, CDR1 MGHRA and CDR2 YSYEKL. This CDR3 has 16 amino acids.

The CDR3 is CASSPGPSGSRYEQYF. The CDR3 DNA is TGCGCCAGCAGCCCTGGGCCTAGCGGGAGTCGGTACGAGCAGTACTTC. The gene calls are TRBV5-1 and TRBJ2-7; 10 bases agree with TRBD2. This CDR3 has 16 residues. The V and J ends lost 4 bases and 4 bases, in that order; junction bases with no gene match: 11. Germline CDR1 and CDR2: SGHRS and YFSETQ.

The CDR3 DNA reads as TGTGCCAGCAGCTCTGCAACGTGGCTTGGTGCGCACACTGAAGCTTTCTTT. As protein: CASSSATWLGAHTEAFF. This chain joins TRBV5-6 and TRBJ1-1, with D hard to call. CDR3 size: 17 residues. Trimming pared 3 bases from V and 3 bases from J, leaving 21 bases between. CDR1 SGHDT and CDR2 YYEEEE come from the germline V gene.